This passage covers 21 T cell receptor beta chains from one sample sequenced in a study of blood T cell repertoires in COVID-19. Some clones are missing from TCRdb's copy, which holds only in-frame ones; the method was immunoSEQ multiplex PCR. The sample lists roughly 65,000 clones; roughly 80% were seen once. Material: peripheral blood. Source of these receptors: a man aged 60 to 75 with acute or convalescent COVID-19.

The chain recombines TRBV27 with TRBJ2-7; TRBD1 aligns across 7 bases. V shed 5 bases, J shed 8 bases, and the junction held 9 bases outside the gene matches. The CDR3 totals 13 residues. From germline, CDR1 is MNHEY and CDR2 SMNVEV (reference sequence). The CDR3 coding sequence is TGTGCCAGCAGTCCCGGGACAGCTACGAAGCAGTACTTC. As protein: CASSPGTATKQYF.

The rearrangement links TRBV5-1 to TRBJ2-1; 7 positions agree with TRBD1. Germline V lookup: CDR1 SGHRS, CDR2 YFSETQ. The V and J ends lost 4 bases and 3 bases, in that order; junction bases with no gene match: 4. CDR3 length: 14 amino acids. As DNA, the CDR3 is TGCGCCAGCAGCCAGGGACAGAACTACAATGAGCAGTTCTTC. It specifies CASSQGQNYNEQFF.

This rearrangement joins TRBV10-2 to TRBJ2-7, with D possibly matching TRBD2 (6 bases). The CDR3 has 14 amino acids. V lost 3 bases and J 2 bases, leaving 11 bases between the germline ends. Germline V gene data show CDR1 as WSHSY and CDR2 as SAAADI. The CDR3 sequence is CASSDAGSTYEQYF. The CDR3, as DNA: TGCGCCAGCAGTGACGCGGGATCTACCTACGAGCAGTACTTC.

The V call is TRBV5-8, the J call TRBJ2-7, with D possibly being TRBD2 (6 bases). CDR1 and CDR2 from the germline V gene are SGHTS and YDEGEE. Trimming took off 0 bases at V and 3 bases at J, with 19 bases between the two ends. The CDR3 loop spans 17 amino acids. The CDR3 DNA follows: TGTGCCAGCAGCTTGGCACGGGGTCGGGGGTTCTTCTACGAGCAGTACTTC. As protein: CASSLARGRGFFYEQYF. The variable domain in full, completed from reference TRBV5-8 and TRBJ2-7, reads EAGVTQSPTHLIKTRGQQATLRCSPISGHTSVYWYQQALGLGLQFLLWYDEGEERNRGNFPPRFSGRQFPNYSSELNVNALELEDSALYLCASSLARGRGFFYEQYFGPGTRLTVT.

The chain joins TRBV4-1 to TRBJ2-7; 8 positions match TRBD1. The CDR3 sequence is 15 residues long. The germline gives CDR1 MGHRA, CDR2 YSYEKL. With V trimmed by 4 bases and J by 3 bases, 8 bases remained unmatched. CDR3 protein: CASSLSTGQVYEQYF. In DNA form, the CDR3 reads TGCGCCAGCAGCCTGTCCACGGGACAGGTCTACGAGCAGTACTTC.

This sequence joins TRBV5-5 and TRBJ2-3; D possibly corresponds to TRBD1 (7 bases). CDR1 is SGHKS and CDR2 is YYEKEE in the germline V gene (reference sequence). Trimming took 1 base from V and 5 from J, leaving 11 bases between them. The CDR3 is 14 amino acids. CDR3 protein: CASSLNRGGDTQYF. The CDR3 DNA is TGTGCCAGCAGCTTGAACAGGGGAGGAGATACGCAGTATTTT.

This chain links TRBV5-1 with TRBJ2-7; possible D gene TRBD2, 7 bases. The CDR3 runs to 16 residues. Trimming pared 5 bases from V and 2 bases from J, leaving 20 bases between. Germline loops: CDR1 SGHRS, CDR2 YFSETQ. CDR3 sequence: CASSRVPGGVTYEQYF. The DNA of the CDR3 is TGCGCCAGCAGTAGGGTCCCGGGGGGCGTCACCTACGAGCAGTACTTC.

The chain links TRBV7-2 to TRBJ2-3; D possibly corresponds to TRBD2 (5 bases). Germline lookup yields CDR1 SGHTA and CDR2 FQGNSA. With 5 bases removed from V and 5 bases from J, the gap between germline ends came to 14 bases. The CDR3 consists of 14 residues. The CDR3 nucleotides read TGTGCCAGCAGCCTGGCCCATGGGAGAGATACGCAGTATTTT. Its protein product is CASSLAHGRDTQYF.

The CDR3 bases are TGTGCCAGCAGTCGCGGACAGGGAGTAGCTTTCTTT. It codes for CASSRGQGVAFF. J is TRBJ1-1 and V is TRBV12-3 or TRBV12-4; 8 bases fit TRBD1. The CDR3 extends over 12 amino acids. V lost 5 bases, J lost 10 bases, and 6 bases stayed unmatched.

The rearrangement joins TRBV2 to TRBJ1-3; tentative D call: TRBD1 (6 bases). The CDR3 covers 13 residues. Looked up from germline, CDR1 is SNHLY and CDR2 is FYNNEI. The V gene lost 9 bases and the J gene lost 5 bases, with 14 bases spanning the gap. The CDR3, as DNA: TGTGCCAGTCGGGGGGACACTAGAAACACCATATATTTT. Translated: CASRGDTRNTIYF.

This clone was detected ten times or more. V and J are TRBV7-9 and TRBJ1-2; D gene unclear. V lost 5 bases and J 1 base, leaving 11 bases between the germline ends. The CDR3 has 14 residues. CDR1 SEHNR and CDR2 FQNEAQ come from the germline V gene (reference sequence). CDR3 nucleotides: TGTGCCAGCAGCCGAGATATGTTTAACTATGGCTACACCTTC. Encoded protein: CASSRDMFNYGYTF.

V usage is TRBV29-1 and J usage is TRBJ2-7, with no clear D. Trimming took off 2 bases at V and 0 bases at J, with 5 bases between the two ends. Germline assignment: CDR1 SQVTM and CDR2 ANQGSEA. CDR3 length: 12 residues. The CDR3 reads CSVETVSYEQYF. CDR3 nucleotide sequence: TGCAGCGTTGAAACAGTCTCCTACGAGCAGTACTTC.

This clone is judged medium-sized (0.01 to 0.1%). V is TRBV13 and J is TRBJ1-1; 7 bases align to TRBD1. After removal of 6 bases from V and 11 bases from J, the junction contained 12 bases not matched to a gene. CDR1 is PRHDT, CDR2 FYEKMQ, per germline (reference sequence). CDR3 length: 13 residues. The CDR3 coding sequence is TGTGCCAGCAGTTATACGGTGACAGGGCCCGCTTTCTTT. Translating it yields CASSYTVTGPAFF.

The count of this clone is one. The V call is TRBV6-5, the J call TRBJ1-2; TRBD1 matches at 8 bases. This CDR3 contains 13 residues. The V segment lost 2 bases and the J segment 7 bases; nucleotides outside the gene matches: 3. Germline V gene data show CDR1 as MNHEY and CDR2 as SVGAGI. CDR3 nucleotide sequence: TGTGCCAGCAGTTACGAGACAGGGGCTGGCTACACCTTC. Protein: CASSYETGAGYTF.

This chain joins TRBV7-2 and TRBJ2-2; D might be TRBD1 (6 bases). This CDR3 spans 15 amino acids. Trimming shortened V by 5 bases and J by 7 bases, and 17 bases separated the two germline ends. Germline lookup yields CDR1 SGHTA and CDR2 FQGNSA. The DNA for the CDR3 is TGTGCCAGCAGCCCTCGCAGGGGCTCTGACGGGGAGCTGTTTTTT. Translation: CASSPRRGSDGELFF.

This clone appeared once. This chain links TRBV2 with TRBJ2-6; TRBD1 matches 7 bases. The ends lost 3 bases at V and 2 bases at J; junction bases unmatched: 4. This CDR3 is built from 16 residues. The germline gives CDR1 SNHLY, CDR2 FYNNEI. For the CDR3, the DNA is TGTGCCAGCAGTGAGACCACAGGGGCTGGGGCCAACGTCCTGACTTTC. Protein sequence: CASSETTGAGANVLTF.

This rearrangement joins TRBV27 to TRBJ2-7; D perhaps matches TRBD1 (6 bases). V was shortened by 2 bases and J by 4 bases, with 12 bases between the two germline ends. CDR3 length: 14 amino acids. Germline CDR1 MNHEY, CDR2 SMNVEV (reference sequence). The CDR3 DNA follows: TGTGCCAGCAGTTTAGGTGGGACACTATACGAGCAGTACTTC. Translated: CASSLGGTLYEQYF.

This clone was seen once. The CDR3 protein is CASSYGQLDQPQHF. The DNA for the CDR3 is TGTGCCAGCAGTTATGGCCAGCTAGATCAGCCCCAGCATTTT. The chain is built from TRBV6-5 and TRBJ1-5; D uncertain. This CDR3 spans 14 amino acids. The germline CDR1 and CDR2 sequences are MNHEY and SVGAGI. V was shortened by 3 bases and J by 5 bases, with 11 bases between the two germline ends.

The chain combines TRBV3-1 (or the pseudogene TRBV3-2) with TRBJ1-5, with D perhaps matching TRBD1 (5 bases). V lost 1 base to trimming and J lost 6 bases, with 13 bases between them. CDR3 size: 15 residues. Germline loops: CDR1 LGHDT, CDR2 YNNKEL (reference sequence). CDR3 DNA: TGTGCCAGCAGCCAAGTTATTGGGCAGGGTCAGCCCCAGCATTTT. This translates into CASSQVIGQGQPQHF.

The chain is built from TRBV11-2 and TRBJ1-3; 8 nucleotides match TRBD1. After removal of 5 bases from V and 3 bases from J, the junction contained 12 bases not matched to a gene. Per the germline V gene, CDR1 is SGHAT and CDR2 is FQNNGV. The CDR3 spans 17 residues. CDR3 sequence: CASSPHPNRGSGNTIYF. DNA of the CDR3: TGTGCCAGCAGCCCCCACCCGAACAGGGGGAGTGGAAACACCATATATTTT.

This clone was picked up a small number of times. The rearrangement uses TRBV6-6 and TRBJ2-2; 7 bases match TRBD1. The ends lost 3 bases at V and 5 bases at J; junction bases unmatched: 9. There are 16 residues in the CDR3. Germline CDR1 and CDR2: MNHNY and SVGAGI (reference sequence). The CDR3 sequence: CASSYLRGRGTGELFF. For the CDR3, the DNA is TGTGCCAGCAGTTATTTGAGGGGGCGCGGGACCGGGGAGCTGTTTTTT.